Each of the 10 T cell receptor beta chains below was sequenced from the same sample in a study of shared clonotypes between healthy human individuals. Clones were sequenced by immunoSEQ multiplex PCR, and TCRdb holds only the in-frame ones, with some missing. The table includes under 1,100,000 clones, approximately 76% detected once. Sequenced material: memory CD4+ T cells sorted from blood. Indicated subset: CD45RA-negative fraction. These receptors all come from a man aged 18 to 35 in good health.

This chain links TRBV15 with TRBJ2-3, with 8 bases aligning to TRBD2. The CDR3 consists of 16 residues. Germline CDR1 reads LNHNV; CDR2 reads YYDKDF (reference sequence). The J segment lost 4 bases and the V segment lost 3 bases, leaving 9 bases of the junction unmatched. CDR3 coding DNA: TGTGCCACCAGCAGCCTCGATAGCGGGACCCCAGATACGCAGTATTTT. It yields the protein CATSSLDSGTPDTQYF.

CDR3 in amino acids: CASSESWGYTGELFF. The CDR3 DNA reads as TGTGCCAGCAGTGAATCATGGGGATACACCGGGGAGCTGTTTTTT. The chain couples TRBV6-1 to TRBJ2-2; D is ambiguous. Looked up from germline, CDR1 is MNHNS and CDR2 is SASEGT. Trimming stripped 2 bases from V and 3 bases from J, with 10 bases between. The CDR3 has 15 amino acids.

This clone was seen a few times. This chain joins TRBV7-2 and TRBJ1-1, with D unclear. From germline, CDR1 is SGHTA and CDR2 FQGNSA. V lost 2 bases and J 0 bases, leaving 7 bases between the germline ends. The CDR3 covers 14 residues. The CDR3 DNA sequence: TGTGCCAGCAGCTTATTTTCGGTGAACACTGAAGCTTTCTTT. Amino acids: CASSLFSVNTEAFF.

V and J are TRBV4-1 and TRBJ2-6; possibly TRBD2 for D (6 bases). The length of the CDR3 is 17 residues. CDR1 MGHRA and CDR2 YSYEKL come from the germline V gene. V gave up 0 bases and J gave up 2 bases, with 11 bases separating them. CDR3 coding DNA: TGCGCCAGCAGCCAAGACTTTCAGCGGGCTGGGGCCAACGTCCTGACTTTC. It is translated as CASSQDFQRAGANVLTF.

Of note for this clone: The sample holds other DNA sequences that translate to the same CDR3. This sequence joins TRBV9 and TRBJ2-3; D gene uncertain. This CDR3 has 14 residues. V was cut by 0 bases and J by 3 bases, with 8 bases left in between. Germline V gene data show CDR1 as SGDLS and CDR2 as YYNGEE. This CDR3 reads CASSVGSETDTQYF. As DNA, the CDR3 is TGTGCCAGCAGCGTAGGAAGTGAAACAGATACGCAGTATTTT.

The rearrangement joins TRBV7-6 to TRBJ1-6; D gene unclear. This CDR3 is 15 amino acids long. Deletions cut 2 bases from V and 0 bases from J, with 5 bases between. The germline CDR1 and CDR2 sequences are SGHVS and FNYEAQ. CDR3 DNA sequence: TGTGCCAGCAGCTTACAGAGCTCCTATAATTCACCCCTCCACTTT. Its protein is CASSLQSSYNSPLHF.

The CDR3 reads CASSLKGSEQYF. DNA of the CDR3: TGTGCCAGCAGCTTAAAGGGGAGCGAGCAGTACTTC. This sequence joins TRBV7-8 and TRBJ2-7; perhaps D is TRBD1 or TRBD2 (5 bases each). Looked up from germline, CDR1 is SGHVS and CDR2 is FQNEAQ. V was cut by 2 bases and J by 6 bases, with 8 bases left in between. The CDR3 is 12 amino acids.

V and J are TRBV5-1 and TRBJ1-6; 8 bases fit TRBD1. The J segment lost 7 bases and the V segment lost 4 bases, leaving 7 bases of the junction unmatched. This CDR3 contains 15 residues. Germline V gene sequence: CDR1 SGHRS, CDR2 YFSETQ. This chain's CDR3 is CASSTTGERNSPLHF. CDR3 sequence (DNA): TGCGCCAGCAGCACGACAGGGGAGAGGAATTCACCCCTCCACTTT. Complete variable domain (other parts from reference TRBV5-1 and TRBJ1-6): KAGVTQTPRYLIKTRGQQVTLSCSPISGHRSVSWYQQTPGQGLQFLFEYFSETQRNKGNFPGRFSGRQFSNSRSEMNVSTLELGDSALYLCASSTTGERNSPLHFGNGTRLTVT.

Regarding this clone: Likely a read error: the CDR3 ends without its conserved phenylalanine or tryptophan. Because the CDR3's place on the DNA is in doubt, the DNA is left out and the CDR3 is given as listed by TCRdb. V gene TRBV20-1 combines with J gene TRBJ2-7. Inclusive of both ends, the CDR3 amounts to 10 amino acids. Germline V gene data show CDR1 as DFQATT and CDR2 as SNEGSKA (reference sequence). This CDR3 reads CSARDTAPIL.

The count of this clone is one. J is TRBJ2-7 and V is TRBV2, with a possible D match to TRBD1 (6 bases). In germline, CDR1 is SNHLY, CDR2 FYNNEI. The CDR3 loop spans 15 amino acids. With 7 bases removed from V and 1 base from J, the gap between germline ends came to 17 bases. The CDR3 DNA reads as TGTGCCAGCACCCTCAGGGGTAGGGATTCCTACGAGCAGTACTTC. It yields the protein CASTLRGRDSYEQYF.